The present entry profiles one T cell receptor beta chain with its context. Patients at the Seattle site were enrolled during active infection and followed longitudinally. The data were taken from a study of blood T cell repertoires in COVID-19. Across the whole study: Italy, Spain and the United States were the sources of the convalescent and acute COVID-19 samples. T cells, B-cell-depleted T cells, or PBMCs provided the cDNA or gDNA that served as material.

Only in-frame clones appear in the TCRdb table, and some are missing; sequencing was by immunoSEQ multiplex PCR. Altogether about 170,000 clones are present, 70% to 90% being singletons, with the ten largest covering roughly 2.5%. The CDR3 extends over 12 amino acids. The germline V gene encodes CDR1 MDHEN and CDR2 SYDVKM. The V and J ends lost 2 bases and 4 bases respectively, with 5 bases between them. This TCR derives from a woman older than 75 with COVID-19, enrolled during active disease. The sequenced sample consisted of peripheral blood. This chain joins TRBV28 and TRBJ1-2; D is unclear. Here the CDR3 DNA reads TGTGCCAGCAGTTTACCAGGCTATGGCTACACCTTC. Translated: CASSLPGYGYTF.